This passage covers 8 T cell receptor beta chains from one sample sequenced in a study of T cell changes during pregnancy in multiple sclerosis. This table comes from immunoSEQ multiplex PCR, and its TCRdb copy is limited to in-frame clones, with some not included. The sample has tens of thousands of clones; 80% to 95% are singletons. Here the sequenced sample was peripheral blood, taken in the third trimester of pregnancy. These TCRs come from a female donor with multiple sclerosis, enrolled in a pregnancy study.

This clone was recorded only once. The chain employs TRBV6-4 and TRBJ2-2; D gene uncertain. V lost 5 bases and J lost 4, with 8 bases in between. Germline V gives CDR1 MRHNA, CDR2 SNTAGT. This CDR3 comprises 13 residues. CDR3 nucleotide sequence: TGTGCCAGCAGTCAGACACCCACCGGGGAGCTGTTTTTT. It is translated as CASSQTPTGELFF.

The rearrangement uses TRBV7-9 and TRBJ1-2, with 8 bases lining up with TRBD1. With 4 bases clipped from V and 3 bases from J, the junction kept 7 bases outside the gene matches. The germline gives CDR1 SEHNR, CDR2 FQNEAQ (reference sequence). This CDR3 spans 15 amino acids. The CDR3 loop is CASSSAAGGYYGYTF. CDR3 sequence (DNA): TGTGCCAGCAGCTCTGCGGCAGGGGGCTACTATGGCTACACCTTC.

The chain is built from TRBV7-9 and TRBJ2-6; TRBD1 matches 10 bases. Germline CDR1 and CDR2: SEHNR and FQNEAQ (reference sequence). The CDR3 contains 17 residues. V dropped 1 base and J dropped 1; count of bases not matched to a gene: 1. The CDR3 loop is CASSLGTGGSGANVLTF. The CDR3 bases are TGTGCCAGCAGCTTAGGGACAGGGGGGTCTGGGGCCAACGTCCTGACTTTC. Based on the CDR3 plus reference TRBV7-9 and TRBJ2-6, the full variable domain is DTGVSQNPRHKITKRGQNVTFRCDPISEHNRLYWYRQTLGQGPEFLTYFQNEAQLEKSRLLSDRFSAERPKGSFSTLEIQRTEQGDSAMYLCASSLGTGGSGANVLTFGAGSRLTVL.

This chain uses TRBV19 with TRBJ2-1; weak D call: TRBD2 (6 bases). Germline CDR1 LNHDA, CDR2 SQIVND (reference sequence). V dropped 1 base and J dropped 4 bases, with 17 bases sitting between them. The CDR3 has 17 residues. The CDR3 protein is CASSIVLAGSGYNEQFF. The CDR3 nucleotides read TGTGCCAGTAGTATAGTCCTTGCCGGGAGTGGTTACAATGAGCAGTTCTTC. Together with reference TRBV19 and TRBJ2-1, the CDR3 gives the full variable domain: DGGITQSPKYLFRKEGQNVTLSCEQNLNHDAMYWYRQDPGQGLRLIYYSQIVNDFQKGDIAEGYSVSREKKESFPLTVTSAQKNPTAFYLCASSIVLAGSGYNEQFFGPGTRLTVL.

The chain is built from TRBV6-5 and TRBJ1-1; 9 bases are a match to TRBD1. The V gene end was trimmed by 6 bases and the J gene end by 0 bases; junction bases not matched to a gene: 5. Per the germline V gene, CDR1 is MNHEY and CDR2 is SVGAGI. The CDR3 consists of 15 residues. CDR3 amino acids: CASSTDRGLNTEAFF. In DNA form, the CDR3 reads TGTGCCAGCAGCACGGACAGGGGACTGAACACTGAAGCTTTCTTT.

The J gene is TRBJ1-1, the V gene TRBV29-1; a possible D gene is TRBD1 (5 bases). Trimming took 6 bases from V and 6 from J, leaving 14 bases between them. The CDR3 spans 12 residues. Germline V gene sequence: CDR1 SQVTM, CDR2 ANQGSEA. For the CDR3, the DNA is TGCAGCGTAGAACAGGCACGGTCTGAAGCTTTCTTT. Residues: CSVEQARSEAFF.

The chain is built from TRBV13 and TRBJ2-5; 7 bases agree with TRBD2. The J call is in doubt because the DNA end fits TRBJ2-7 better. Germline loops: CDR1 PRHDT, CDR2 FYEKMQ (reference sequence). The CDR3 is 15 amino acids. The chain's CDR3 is CASSSPERGFYEQYF. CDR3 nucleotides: TGTGCCAGCAGCTCTCCAGAGCGGGGATTCTACGAGCAGTACTTC.

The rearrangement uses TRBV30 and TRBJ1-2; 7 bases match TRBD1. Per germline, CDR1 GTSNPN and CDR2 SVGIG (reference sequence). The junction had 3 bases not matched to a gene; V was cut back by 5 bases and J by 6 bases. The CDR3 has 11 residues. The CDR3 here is CAWDREDGYTF. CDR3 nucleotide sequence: TGTGCCTGGGACAGGGAGGATGGCTACACCTTC.